This record looks at one T cell receptor (beta chain) sequence and its context. The antigen is undetermined. This sample was taken from a study of OX40 agonist ivuxolimab in advanced cancers. Findings and limits, study-wide: Clonal expansion by week 6 occurred in CD4+ and CD8+ blood T cells (at 0.1 to 3.0 mg/kg).

The cohort excluded patients with autoimmune disease history or systemic immunosuppression. CDR3 length: 15 residues. Germline V gene lookup returns CDR1 SEHNR and CDR2 FQNEAQ (reference sequence). The germline V and J ends were trimmed by 5 bases and 7 bases, with 19 bases remaining between them. TCRdb's copy holds only in-frame clones and misses some; the assay was immunoSEQ multiplex PCR. The table shows thousands of clones, with about four fifths occurring only once. The specimen was CD4+ or CD8+ T cells sorted from blood, collected in a trial of the OX40 agonist ivuxolimab. The chain links TRBV7-9 to TRBJ2-3; D not certain. This TCR came from an adult with an advanced solid tumor such as melanoma, head and neck, liver or kidney cancer. CDR3: CASSGNRVGPYTQYF. CDR3 sequence (DNA): TGTGCCAGCAGCGGAAATAGGGTTGGGCCTTATACGCAGTATTTT.